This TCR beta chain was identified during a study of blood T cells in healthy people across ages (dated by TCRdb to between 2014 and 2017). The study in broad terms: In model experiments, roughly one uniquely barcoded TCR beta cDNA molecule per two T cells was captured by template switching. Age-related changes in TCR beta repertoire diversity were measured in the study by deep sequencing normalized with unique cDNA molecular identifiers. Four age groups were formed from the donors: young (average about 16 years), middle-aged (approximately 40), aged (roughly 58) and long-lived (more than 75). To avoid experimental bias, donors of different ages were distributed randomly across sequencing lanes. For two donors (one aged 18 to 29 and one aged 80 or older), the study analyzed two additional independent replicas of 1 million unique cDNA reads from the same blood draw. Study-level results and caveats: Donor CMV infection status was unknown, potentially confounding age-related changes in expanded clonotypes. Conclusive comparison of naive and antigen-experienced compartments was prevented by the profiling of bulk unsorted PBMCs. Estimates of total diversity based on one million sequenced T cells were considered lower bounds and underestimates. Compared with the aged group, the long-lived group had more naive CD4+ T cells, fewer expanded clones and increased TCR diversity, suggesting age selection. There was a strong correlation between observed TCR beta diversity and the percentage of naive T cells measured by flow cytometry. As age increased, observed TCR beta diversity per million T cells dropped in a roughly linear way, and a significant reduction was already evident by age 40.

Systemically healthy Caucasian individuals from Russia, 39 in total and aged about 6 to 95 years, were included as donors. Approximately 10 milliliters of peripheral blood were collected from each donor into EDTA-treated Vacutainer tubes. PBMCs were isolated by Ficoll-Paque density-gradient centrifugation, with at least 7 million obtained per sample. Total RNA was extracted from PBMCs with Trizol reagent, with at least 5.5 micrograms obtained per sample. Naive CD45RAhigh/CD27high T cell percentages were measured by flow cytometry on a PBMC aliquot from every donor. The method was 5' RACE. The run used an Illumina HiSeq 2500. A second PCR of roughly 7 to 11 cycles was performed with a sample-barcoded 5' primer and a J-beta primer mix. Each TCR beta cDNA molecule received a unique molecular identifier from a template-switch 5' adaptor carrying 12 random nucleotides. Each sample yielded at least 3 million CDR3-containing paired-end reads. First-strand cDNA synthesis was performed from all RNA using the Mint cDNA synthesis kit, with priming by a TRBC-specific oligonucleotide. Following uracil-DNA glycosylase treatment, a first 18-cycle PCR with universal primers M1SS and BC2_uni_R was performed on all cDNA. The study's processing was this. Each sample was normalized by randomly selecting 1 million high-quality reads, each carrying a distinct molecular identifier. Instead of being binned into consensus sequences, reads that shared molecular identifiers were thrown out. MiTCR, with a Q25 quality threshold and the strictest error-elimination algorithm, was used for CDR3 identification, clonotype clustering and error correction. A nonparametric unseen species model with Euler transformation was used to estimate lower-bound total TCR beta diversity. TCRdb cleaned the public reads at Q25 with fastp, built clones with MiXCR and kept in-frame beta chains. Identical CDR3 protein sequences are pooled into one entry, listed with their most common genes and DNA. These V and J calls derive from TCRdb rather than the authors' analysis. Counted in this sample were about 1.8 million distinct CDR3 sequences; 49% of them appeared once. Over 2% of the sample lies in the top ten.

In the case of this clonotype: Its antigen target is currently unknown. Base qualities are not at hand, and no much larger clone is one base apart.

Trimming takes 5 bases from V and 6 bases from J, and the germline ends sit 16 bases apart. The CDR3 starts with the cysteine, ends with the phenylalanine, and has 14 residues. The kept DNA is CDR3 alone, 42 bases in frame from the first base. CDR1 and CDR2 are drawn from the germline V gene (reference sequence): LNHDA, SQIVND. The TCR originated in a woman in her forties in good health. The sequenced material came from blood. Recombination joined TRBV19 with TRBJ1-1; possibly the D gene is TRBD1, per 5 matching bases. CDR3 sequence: CASSLIPTGAEAFF. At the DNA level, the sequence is TGTGCCAGTAGTCTTATACCGACGGGGGCTGAAGCTTTCTTT.